A selection of T cell receptor beta chains follows, all from one sample in a study of T-cell reconstitution after alpha-beta-depleted transplantation in children. MiXCR, run by TCRdb on the PCR reads, gives a single entry per CDR3 protein. This table has around 230,000 distinct CDR3 sequences, about a sixth appearing once. Sequenced here: PBMCs, mostly from graft donor cells, sampled 360 days after TCRalphabeta/CD19-depleted stem cell transplant. Source of these receptors: a male patient aged 2 to 10 who had a stem cell transplant for acute lymphoblastic leukemia, so the T cells may come from the graft donor. Both conserved end residues are part of each CDR3. The order of the fields is J gene, D gene, clone size, V gene, CDR3 DNA, CDR3 protein. The D gene is left open where the match is weak. Rows may omit the clone size; those that give it use once, few, many or a size class.

J: TRBJ2-5; D: -; size: once; V: TRBV20-1; DNA: TGCAGTGCTCCCGTCCTAGGGCACAGGGAGACCCAGTACTTC; CDR3: CSAPVLGHRETQYF
J: TRBJ2-7; D: -; size: -; V: TRBV6-2/TRBV6-3; DNA: TGTGCCAGCTTTTCCGGCGGCGAGCAGTACTTC; CDR3: CASFSGGEQYF
J: TRBJ2-6; D: -; size: -; V: TRBV18; DNA: TGTGCCAGCTCACCCCCGGGAGCACCTGGGGCCAACGTCCTGACTTTC; CDR3: CASSPPGAPGANVLTF
J: TRBJ2-5; D: -; size: few; V: TRBV7-2; DNA: TGTGCCAGCAGCTCCGATAGGGGGGCAGGAGAGACCCAGTACTTC; CDR3: CASSSDRGAGETQYF
J: TRBJ2-7; D: -; size: -; V: TRBV18; DNA: TGTGCCAGCTCACCTCCGAACGGGGATGAGGGCGAGCAGTACTTC; CDR3: CASSPPNGDEGEQYF
J: TRBJ1-5; D: -; size: -; V: TRBV20-1; DNA: TGCAGTGCTAGGGCTCTCTCTAGCAATCAGCCCCAGCATTTT; CDR3: CSARALSSNQPQHF
J: TRBJ2-2; D: -; size: -; V: TRBV19; DNA: TGTGCCAGTGCCCGTCAGACCGGGGAGCTGTTTTTT; CDR3: CASARQTGELFF
J: TRBJ1-2; D: TRBD1; size: -; V: TRBV29-1; DNA: TGCAGCGTTCGGACAGGCATACATAGGGATGGCTACACCTTC; CDR3: CSVRTGIHRDGYTF
J: TRBJ2-1; D: -; size: few; V: TRBV7-3; DNA: TGTGCCAGCAGCTCAGCTAGCGATTTCACCTACAATGAGCAGTTCTTC; CDR3: CASSSASDFTYNEQFF
J: TRBJ2-5; D: -; size: -; V: TRBV27; DNA: TGTGCCAGCAGTTTGGGCGAGCTGGCAGGGGTGCGAGAGACCCAGTACTTC; CDR3: CASSLGELAGVRETQYF
J: TRBJ2-7; D: -; size: -; V: TRBV14; DNA: TGTACCAGCAGCCAAGATTACTACGAGCAGTACTTC; CDR3: CTSSQDYYEQYF
J: TRBJ1-5; D: TRBD1; size: -; V: TRBV20-1; DNA: TGCAGTGCGAGGAAGACAGGGGACGATCAGCCCCAGCATTTT; CDR3: CSARKTGDDQPQHF
J: TRBJ2-1; D: -; size: -; V: TRBV11-2; DNA: TGTGCCAGCAGCTTATTTAGCCTAGCCATTCTAAACAATGAGCAGTTCTTC; CDR3: CASSLFSLAILNNEQFF
J: TRBJ2-7; D: -; size: few; V: TRBV9; DNA: TGTGCCAGCAGCCCAGACGGAGCCTACGAGCAGTACTTC; CDR3: CASSPDGAYEQYF
J: TRBJ2-3; D: -; size: -; V: TRBV7-6; DNA: TGTGCCAGCAAGGGGAGTGGGGCAGATACGCAGTATTTT; CDR3: CASKGSGADTQYF
J: TRBJ2-1; D: TRBD2; size: once; V: TRBV5-1; DNA: TGCGCCAGCAGCATGGGGGGGGACAATGAGCAGTTCTTC; CDR3: CASSMGGDNEQFF
J: TRBJ2-2; D: TRBD1; size: -; V: TRBV10-2; DNA: TGCGCCAGCAGAGCCGGGACAGGGGACGAGGGCACCGGGGAGCTGTTTTTT; CDR3: CASRAGTGDEGTGELFF
J: TRBJ1-5; D: -; size: -; V: TRBV18; DNA: TGTGCCAGCTCACCCTCCACAGGCGGGAAGAATCAGCCCCAGCATTTT; CDR3: CASSPSTGGKNQPQHF
J: TRBJ2-7; D: TRBD1; size: -; V: TRBV28; DNA: TGTGCCAGCAGTCCATCGACAGGGTTGTTCTACGAGCAGTACTTC; CDR3: CASSPSTGLFYEQYF
J: TRBJ2-2; D: -; size: few; V: TRBV7-8; DNA: TGTGCCAGCAGCTTAGTGGAGACAGTCGCGAACACCGGGGAGCTGTTTTTT; CDR3: CASSLVETVANTGELFF
J: TRBJ2-7; D: -; size: -; V: TRBV6-5; DNA: TGTGCCAGCAGTTACTCGAGGGCGGGAAACTACGAGCAGTACTTC; CDR3: CASSYSRAGNYEQYF
J: TRBJ1-2; D: -; size: -; V: TRBV30; DNA: TGTGCCTGGAGTAGCACAGTGCTTGGGTACACCTTC; CDR3: CAWSSTVLGYTF
J: TRBJ2-1; D: -; size: few; V: TRBV12-3/TRBV12-4; DNA: TGTGCCAGCAGTCCGCGAGGTTACAATGAGCAGTTCTTC; CDR3: CASSPRGYNEQFF
J: TRBJ2-1; D: TRBD1; size: -; V: TRBV5-1; DNA: TGCGCCAGCAGCTTGGCCACAGGGGGCTGGTATGAGCAGTTCTTC; CDR3: CASSLATGGWYEQFF
J: TRBJ2-1; D: TRBD2; size: few; V: TRBV12-3/TRBV12-4; DNA: TGTGCCAGCAGTCCCTCTAGCGGGGGGCCGTACAATGAGCAGTTCTTC; CDR3: CASSPSSGGPYNEQFF
J: TRBJ1-5; D: -; size: few; V: TRBV14; DNA: TGTGCCAGCAGCCAAGATTGGAGTCAGCCCCAGCATTTT; CDR3: CASSQDWSQPQHF
J: TRBJ1-1; D: -; size: -; V: TRBV5-5; DNA: TGTGCCAGCAGCTTGGATGGGGACGCGGTGTCTGAAGCTTTCTTT; CDR3: CASSLDGDAVSEAFF
J: TRBJ2-1; D: TRBD1; size: -; V: TRBV5-1; DNA: TGCGCCAGCAGCACGGGGAGGGACAGGGCCTACAATGAGCAGTTCTTC; CDR3: CASSTGRDRAYNEQFF
J: TRBJ2-5; D: -; size: -; V: TRBV29-1; DNA: TGCAGCGCATCATCGACCCGGGAGACCCAGTACTTC; CDR3: CSASSTRETQYF
J: TRBJ2-3; D: TRBD2; size: few; V: TRBV20-1; DNA: TGCAGTGCTAGGCGGGGGGCCGGGCCAGATACGCAGTATTTT; CDR3: CSARRGAGPDTQYF
J: TRBJ1-6; D: -; size: -; V: TRBV20-1; DNA: TGCAGTGCTCGAGAAGATTCCAGTAATTCACCCCTCCACTTT; CDR3: CSAREDSSNSPLHF
J: TRBJ2-7; D: -; size: many; V: TRBV7-2; DNA: TGTGCCAGCAGCTTAGTCGAACCCTACGAGCAGTACTTC; CDR3: CASSLVEPYEQYF
J: TRBJ2-1; D: -; size: few; V: TRBV2; DNA: TGTGCCAGCCGAAACATCATAGGGTACAATGAGCAGTTCTTC; CDR3: CASRNIIGYNEQFF
J: TRBJ1-2; D: -; size: -; V: TRBV5-1; DNA: TGCGCCAGCAGCGTGAGCTTGGGGGTCGATGGCTACACCTTC; CDR3: CASSVSLGVDGYTF
J: TRBJ2-5; D: -; size: -; V: TRBV7-2; DNA: TGTGCCAGCAGCTTATGGGAGACCCAGTATTTC; CDR3: CASSLWETQYF
J: TRBJ2-1; D: TRBD2; size: -; V: TRBV27; DNA: TGTGCCAGTGGGACTAGCGGTTTTTACAATGAGCAGTTCTTC; CDR3: CASGTSGFYNEQFF
J: TRBJ2-2; D: -; size: few; V: TRBV15; DNA: TGTGCCACCAGCAGAGATGCGAAACAGACCCTCTACACCGGGGAGCTGTTTTTT; CDR3: CATSRDAKQTLYTGELFF
J: TRBJ2-5; D: -; size: few; V: TRBV4-3; DNA: TGCGCCAGCAGTGCGCAGGAGGACCACTGGGAGACCCAGTACTTC; CDR3: CASSAQEDHWETQYF
J: TRBJ2-3; D: TRBD1; size: -; V: TRBV29-1; DNA: TGCAGCGTTGTGGGACCGGACAGGGGGGAAGATACGCAGTATTTT; CDR3: CSVVGPDRGEDTQYF
J: TRBJ2-1; D: -; size: -; V: TRBV3-1; DNA: TGTGCCAGCAGCCAAGTCAGGGGTTTTTACAATGAGCAGTTCTTC; CDR3: CASSQVRGFYNEQFF
J: TRBJ1-1; D: -; size: few; V: TRBV5-1; DNA: TGCGCCAGCAGCTTGGACGCCACTGAAGCTTTCTTT; CDR3: CASSLDATEAFF
J: TRBJ2-1; D: -; size: -; V: TRBV4-3; DNA: TGCGCCAGCAGCCAAGACCTTGAGCGGGTGGTATCCAATGAGCAGTTCTTC; CDR3: CASSQDLERVVSNEQFF
J: TRBJ2-3; D: -; size: few; V: TRBV10-2; DNA: TGCGCCAGCAGTGAGACAGATACGCAGTATTTT; CDR3: CASSETDTQYF
J: TRBJ2-5; D: -; size: -; V: TRBV20-1; DNA: TGCAGTGCTACGTCATGGGAGACCCAGTACTTC; CDR3: CSATSWETQYF
J: TRBJ2-1; D: -; size: -; V: TRBV27; DNA: TGTGCCAGCAGTTTGGGTTTGGAAGGGGGCGGGGGAGTTGAGCAGTTCTTC; CDR3: CASSLGLEGGGGVEQFF
J: TRBJ1-5; D: -; size: few; V: TRBV20-1; DNA: TGCAGTGCTAGAGATTCAGGTGGTGGCAATCAGCCCCAGCATTTT; CDR3: CSARDSGGGNQPQHF
J: TRBJ1-6; D: -; size: few; V: TRBV4-2; DNA: TGTGCCAGCAGCCAAGATCCGGCGGACATATCACCCCTCCACTTT; CDR3: CASSQDPADISPLHF